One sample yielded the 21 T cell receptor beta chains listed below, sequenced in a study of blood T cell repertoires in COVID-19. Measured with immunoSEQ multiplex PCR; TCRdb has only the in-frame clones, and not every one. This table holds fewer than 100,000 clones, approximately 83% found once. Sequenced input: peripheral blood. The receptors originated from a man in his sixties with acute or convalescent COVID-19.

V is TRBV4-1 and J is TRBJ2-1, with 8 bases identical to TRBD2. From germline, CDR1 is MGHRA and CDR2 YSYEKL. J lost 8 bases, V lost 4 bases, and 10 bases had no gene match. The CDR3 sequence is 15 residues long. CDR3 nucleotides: TGCGCCAGCAGCCTCTCACGGGGGGGCCGCGATGAGCAGTTCTTC. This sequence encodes CASSLSRGGRDEQFF.

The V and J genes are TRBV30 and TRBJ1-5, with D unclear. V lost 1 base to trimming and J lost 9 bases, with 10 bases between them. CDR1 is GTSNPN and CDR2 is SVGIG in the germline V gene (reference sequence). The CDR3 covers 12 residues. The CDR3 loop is CAWSGMNLPQHF. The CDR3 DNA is TGTGCCTGGAGTGGTATGAACTTGCCCCAGCATTTT.

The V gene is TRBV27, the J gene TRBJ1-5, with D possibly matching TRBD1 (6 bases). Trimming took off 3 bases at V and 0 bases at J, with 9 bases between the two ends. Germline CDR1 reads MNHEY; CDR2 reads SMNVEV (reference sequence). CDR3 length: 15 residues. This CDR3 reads CASSFDRNSNQPQHF. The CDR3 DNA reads TGTGCCAGCAGTTTCGACAGGAATAGCAATCAGCCCCAGCATTTT.

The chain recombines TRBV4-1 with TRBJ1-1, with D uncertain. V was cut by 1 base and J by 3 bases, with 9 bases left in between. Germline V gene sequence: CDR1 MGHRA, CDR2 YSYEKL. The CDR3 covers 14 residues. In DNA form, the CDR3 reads TGCGCCAGCAGCCAAGTTAGCGGAGACACTGAAGCTTTCTTT. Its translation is CASSQVSGDTEAFF.

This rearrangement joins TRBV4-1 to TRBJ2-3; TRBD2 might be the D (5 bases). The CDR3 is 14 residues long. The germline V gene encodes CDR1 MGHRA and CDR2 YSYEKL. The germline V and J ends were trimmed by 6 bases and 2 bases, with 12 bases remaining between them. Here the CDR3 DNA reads TGCGCCAGCAGACGAGCGGAATCCACAGATACGCAGTATTTT. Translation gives CASRRAESTDTQYF.

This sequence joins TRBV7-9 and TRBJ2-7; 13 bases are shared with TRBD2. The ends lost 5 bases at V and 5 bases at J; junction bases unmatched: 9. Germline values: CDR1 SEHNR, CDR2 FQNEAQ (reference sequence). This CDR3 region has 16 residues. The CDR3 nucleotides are TGTGCCAGCAGCCTACAGGGACTAGCGGGAACCCACGAGCAGTACTTC. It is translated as CASSLQGLAGTHEQYF.

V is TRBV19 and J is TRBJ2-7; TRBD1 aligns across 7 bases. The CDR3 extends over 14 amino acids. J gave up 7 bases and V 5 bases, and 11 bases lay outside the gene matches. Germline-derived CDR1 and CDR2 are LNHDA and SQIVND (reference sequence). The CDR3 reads CASSPGTEVSEQYF. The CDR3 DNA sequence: TGTGCCAGTAGTCCCGGGACAGAAGTGAGTGAGCAGTACTTC.

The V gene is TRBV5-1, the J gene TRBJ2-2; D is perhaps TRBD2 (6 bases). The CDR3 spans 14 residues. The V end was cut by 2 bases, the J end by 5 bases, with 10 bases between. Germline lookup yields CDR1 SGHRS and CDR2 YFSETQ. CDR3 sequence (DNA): TGCGCCAGCAGCTTAAACCGGGGGACCGGGGAGCTGTTTTTT. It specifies CASSLNRGTGELFF.

The CDR3 DNA sequence: TGTGCCAGCAGCGACGGGACTAGCGGGTTCCGAGGAGATGAGCAGTTCTTC. Its protein is CASSDGTSGFRGDEQFF. V usage is TRBV13 and J usage is TRBJ2-1; TRBD2 matches at 12 bases. Germline V lookup: CDR1 PRHDT, CDR2 FYEKMQ (reference sequence). V was clipped by 5 bases and J by 8 bases; unmatched bases: 13. The CDR3 consists of 17 residues.

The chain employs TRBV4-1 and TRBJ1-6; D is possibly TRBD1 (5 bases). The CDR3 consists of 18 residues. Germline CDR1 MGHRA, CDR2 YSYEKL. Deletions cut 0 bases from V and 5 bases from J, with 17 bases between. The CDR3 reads CASSQESGANRNNSPLHF. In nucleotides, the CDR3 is TGCGCCAGCAGCCAAGAAAGTGGGGCCAACAGGAATAATTCACCCCTCCACTTT.

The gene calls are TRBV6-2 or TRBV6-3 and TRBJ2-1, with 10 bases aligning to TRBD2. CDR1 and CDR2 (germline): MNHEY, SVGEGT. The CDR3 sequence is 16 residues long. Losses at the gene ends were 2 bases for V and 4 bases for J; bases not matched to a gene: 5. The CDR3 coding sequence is TGTGCCAGCAGTTACGTTAGCGGGAGGCTGTACAATGAGCAGTTCTTC. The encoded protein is CASSYVSGRLYNEQFF.

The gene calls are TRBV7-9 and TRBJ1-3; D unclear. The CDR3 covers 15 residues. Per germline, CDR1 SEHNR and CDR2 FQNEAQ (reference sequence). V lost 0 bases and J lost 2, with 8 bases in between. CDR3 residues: CASSLALGAGNTIYF. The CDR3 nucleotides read TGTGCCAGCAGCTTAGCGCTCGGGGCTGGAAACACCATATATTTT.

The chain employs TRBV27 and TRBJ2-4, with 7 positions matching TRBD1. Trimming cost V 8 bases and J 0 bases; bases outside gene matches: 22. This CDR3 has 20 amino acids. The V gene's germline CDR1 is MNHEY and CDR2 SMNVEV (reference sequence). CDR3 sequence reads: CASSPRIDDRVLLAKNIQYF. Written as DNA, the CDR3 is TGTGCCAGCTCTCCCCGGATAGACGACAGGGTCCTGCTAGCCAAAAACATTCAGTACTTC.

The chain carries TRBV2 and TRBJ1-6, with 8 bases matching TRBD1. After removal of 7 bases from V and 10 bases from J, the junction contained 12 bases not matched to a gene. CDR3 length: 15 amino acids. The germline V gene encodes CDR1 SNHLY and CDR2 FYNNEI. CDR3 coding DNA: TGTGCCAGCATTTACGAGACAGGGGTTGAATCACCCCTCCACTTT. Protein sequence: CASIYETGVESPLHF.

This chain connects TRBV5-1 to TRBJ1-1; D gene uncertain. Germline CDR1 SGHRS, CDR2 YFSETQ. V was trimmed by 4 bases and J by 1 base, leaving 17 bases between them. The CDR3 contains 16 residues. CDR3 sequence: CASSERSRLPNTEAFF. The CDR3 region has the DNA TGCGCCAGCAGCGAGAGGTCCCGGCTCCCGAACACTGAAGCTTTCTTT.

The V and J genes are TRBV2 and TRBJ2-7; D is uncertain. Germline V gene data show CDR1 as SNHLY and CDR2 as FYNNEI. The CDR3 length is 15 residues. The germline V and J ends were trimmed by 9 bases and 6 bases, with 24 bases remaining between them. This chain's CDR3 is CASVTQRLQRSEQYF. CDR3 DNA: TGTGCCAGTGTAACGCAAAGGCTCCAGAGGTCCGAGCAGTACTTC.

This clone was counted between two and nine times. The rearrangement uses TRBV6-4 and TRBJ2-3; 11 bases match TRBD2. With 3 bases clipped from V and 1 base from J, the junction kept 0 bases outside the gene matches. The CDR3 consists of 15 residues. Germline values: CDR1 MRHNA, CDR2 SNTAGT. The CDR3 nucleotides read TGTGCCAGCAGTGAGACTAGCGGGGGCACAGATACGCAGTATTTT. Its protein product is CASSETSGGTDTQYF.

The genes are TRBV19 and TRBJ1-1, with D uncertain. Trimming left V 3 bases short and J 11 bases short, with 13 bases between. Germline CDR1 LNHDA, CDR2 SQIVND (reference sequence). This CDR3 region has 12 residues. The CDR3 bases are TGTGCCAGTAGTATTATCGGTTCCCCGGCTTTCTTT. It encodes CASSIIGSPAFF. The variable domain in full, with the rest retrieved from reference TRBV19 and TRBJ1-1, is DGGITQSPKYLFRKEGQNVTLSCEQNLNHDAMYWYRQDPGQGLRLIYYSQIVNDFQKGDIAEGYSVSREKKESFPLTVTSAQKNPTAFYLCASSIIGSPAFFGQGTRLTVV.

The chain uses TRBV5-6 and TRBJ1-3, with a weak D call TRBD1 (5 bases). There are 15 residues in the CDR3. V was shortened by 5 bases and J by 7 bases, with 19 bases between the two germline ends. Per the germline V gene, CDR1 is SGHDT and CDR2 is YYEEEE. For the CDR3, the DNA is TGTGCCAGCAGACACGCCTGGCGGGGCTCGAACACCATATATTTT. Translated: CASRHAWRGSNTIYF.

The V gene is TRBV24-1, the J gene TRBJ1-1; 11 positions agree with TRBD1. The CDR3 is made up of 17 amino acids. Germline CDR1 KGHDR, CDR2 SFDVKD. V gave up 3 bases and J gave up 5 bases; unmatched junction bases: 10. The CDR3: CATSDPRRDRGGTEAFF. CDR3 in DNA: TGTGCCACCAGTGATCCCCGACGGGACAGGGGGGGGACTGAAGCTTTCTTT.

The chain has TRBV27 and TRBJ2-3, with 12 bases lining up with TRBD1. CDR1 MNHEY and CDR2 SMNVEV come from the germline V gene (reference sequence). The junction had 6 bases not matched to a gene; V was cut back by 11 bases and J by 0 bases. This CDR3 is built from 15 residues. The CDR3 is CAAGTGGSSTDTQYF. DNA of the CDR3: TGTGCCGCGGGGACAGGGGGCTCTAGCACAGATACGCAGTATTTT.